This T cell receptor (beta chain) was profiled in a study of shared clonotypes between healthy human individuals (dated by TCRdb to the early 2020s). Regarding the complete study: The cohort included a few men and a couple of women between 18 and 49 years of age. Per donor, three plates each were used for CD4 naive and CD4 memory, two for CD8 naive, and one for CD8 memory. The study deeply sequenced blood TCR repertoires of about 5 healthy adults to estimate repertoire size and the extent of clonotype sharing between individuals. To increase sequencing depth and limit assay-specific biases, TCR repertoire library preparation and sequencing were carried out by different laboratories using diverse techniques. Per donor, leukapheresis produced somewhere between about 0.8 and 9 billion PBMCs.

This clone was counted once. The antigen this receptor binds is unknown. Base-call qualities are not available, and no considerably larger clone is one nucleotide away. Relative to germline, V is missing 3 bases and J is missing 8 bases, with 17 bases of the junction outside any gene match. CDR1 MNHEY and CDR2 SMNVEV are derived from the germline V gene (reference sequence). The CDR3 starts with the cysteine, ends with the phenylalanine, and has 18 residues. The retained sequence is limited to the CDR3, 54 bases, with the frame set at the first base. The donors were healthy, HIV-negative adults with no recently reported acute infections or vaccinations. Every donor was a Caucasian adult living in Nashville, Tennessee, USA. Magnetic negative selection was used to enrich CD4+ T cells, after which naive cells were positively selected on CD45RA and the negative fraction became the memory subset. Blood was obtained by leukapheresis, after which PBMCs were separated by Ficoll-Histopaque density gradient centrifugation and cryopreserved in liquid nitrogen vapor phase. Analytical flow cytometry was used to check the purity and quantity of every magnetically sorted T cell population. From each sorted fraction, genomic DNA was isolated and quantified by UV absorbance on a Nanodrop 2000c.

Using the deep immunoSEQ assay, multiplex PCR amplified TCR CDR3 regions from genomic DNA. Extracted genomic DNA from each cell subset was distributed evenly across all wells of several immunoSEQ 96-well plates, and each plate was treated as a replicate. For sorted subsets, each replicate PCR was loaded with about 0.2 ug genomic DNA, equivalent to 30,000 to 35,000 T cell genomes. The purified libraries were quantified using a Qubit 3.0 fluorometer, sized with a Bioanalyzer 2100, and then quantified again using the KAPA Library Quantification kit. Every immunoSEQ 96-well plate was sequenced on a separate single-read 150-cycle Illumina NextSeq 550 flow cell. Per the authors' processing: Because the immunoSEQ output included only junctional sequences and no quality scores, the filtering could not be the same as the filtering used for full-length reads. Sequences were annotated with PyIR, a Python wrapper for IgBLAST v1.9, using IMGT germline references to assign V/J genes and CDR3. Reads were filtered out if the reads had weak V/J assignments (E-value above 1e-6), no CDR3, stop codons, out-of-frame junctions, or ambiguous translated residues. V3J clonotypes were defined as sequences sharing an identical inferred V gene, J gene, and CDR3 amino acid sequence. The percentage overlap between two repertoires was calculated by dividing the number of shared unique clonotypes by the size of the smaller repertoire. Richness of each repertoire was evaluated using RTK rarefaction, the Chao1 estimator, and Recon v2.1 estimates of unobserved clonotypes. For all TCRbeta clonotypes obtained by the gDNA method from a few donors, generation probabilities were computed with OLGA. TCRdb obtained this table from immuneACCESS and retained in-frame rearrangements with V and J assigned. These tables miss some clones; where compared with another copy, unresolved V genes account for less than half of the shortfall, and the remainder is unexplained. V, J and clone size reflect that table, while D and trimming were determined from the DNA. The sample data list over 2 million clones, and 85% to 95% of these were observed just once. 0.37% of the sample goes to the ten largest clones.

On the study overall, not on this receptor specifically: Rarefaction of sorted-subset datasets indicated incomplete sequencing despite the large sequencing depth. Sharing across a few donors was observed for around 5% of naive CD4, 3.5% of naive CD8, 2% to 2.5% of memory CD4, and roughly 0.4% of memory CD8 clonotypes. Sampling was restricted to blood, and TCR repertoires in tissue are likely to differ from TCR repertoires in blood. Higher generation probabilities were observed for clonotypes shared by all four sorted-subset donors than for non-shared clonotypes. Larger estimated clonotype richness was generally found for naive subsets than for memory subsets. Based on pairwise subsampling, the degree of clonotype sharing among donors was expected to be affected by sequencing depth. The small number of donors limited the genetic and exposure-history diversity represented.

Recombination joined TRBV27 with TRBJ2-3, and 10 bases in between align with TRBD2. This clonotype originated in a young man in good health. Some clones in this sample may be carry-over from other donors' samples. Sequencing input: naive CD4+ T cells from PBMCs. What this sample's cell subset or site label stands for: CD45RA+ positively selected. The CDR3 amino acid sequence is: CASSLQAGGPLIWGTQYF. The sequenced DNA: TGTGCCAGCAGTTTGCAAGCGGGAGGGCCTTTGATCTGGGGTACGCAGTATTTT.